The 21 T cell receptor beta chains in this list originate from one sample, sequenced in a study of blood T cells in healthy people across ages. Using a J-beta primer mix together with a sample-barcoded 5' primer, a second PCR was run for roughly 7 to 12 cycles. MiXCR was run by TCRdb on the 5' RACE reads, yielding one entry per CDR3 protein. The sample yields approximately 670,000 distinct CDR3 sequences, 35% to 50% seen once. Sequenced: blood. These receptor sequences come from a man older than 75 in good health.

V is TRBV2 and J is TRBJ2-7; D is perhaps TRBD2 (5 bases). V was pared by 10 bases and J by 2 bases, with 9 bases between. This CDR3 has 11 residues. Germline V gene lookup returns CDR1 SNHLY and CDR2 FYNNEI. CDR3 sequence: CATREAYEQYF. In nucleotides, the CDR3 is TGTGCCACACGGGAAGCCTACGAGCAGTACTTC.

As concerns this clonotype: Relative to the germline gene, one junction end is altered; a read error may explain this. This sequence joins TRBV20-1 and TRBJ2-3; tentative D call: TRBD2 (6 bases). This CDR3 has 15 amino acids. Germline-derived CDR1 and CDR2 are DFQATT and SNEGSKA (reference sequence). The CDR3 DNA is TGCAGTGCTGGAGATTGGGCGGGAAGCACAGATACGCAGTATTTT. Translating it yields CSAGDWAGSTDTQYF.

This chain links TRBV2 with TRBJ2-1, with D possibly matching TRBD2 (5 bases). CDR1 SNHLY and CDR2 FYNNEI come from the germline V gene. The CDR3 sequence is 15 residues long. V gave up 9 bases and J gave up 0 bases, with 15 bases separating them. CDR3 region: CARTGLRGSYNEQFF. The CDR3 nucleotides read TGTGCCAGGACGGGCCTCCGGGGCTCCTACAATGAGCAGTTCTTC.

This CDR3 reads CASSLAEGMVHGYTF. The CDR3 DNA follows: TGTGCCAGCAGCTTGGCGGAGGGGATGGTGCATGGCTACACCTTC. The chain recombines TRBV5-5 with TRBJ1-2, with a possible D match to TRBD1 (5 bases). Trimming took 0 bases from V and 6 from J, leaving 15 bases between them. This CDR3 is built from 15 residues. Germline CDR1 and CDR2: SGHKS and YYEKEE (reference sequence).

This clonotype was observed at least ten times. The chain employs TRBV28 and TRBJ2-3; 8 nucleotides line up with TRBD1. CDR1 and CDR2 from the germline V gene are MDHEN and SYDVKM. The CDR3 extends over 14 amino acids. Trimming at V came to 5 bases and at J to 6 bases, leaving 7 bases not matched to a gene. The CDR3 region has the DNA TGTGCCAGCAGTACCGACAGGGGATGGGATACGCAGTATTTT. The encoded protein is CASSTDRGWDTQYF. The complete variable domain, with remaining parts taken from reference TRBV28 and TRBJ2-3, reads DVKVTQSSRYLVKRTGEKVFLECVQDMDHENMFWYRQDPGLGLRLIYFSYDVKMKEKGDIPEGYSVSREKKERFSLILESASTNQTSMYLCASSTDRGWDTQYFGPGTRLTVL.

The chain uses TRBV2 and TRBJ1-5, with a weak D call TRBD1 (5 bases). The CDR3 length is 13 residues. CDR1 SNHLY and CDR2 FYNNEI come from the germline V gene. V lost 4 bases and J lost 7, with 11 bases in between. CDR3 region: CASSGGVGQPQHF. The CDR3 bases are TGTGCCAGCAGTGGGGGGGTAGGACAGCCCCAGCATTTT.

Notes on this clonotype: A read error may explain this, as a much larger clone is one base away. The chain links TRBV29-1 to TRBJ2-7, with 11 bases that match TRBD1. Judging by the DNA end, TRBJ2-5 fits better; the J call may be wrong. Germline V lookup: CDR1 SQVTM, CDR2 ANQGSEA. The CDR3 is 13 residues long. The CDR3 nucleotides are TGCAGCCCCGAACGGGACAGGGGGGGGACCCAGTACTTC. Amino acids: CSPERDRGGTQYF.

The CDR3 protein is CSARRTGPSSYNEQFF. DNA for the CDR3: TGCAGTGCTAGACGGACAGGACCAAGCTCCTACAATGAGCAGTTCTTC. V and J are TRBV20-1 and TRBJ2-1; 7 nucleotides agree with TRBD1. Per germline, CDR1 DFQATT and CDR2 SNEGSKA (reference sequence). The V segment lost 2 bases and the J segment 0 bases; nucleotides outside the gene matches: 7. CDR3 length: 16 residues.

This clonotype occurred a few times. The chain links TRBV20-1 to TRBJ2-2; 8 positions match TRBD1. V trimming: 5 bases; J trimming: 8 bases; junction bases outside the gene matches: 10. The CDR3 covers 14 residues. The germline gives CDR1 DFQATT, CDR2 SNEGSKA (reference sequence). This CDR3 is CSASLPRGPGELFF. CDR3 in DNA: TGCAGTGCTTCGCTCCCCAGGGGGCCTGGGGAGCTGTTTTTT.

This chain connects TRBV24-1 to TRBJ2-5; TRBD2 agrees at 13 bases. This CDR3 has 16 residues. Trimming removed 3 bases from V and 5 bases from J; junction bases left unmatched: 5. CDR1 and CDR2 from the germline V gene are KGHDR and SFDVKD. CDR3 in DNA: TGTGCCACCAGTGATCGGGGACTAGCGGGATTTGAGACCCAGTACTTC. Residues: CATSDRGLAGFETQYF.

Comment on this clonotype: In this CDR3 the conserved last residue, phenylalanine or tryptophan, is missing, so a read error is likely. The genes are TRBV6-2 or TRBV6-3 and TRBJ2-4; 10 nucleotides line up with TRBD2. Germline V CDR1 and CDR2: MNHEY, SVGEGT. The CDR3 loop spans 20 amino acids. Written as DNA, the CDR3 is TGTGCTAGCAGCTCGGGACTAGCGTCAGCCAGGGGTAAAGCCAAAAACATTCAGTACCTC. Translated, it gives CASSSGLASARGKAKNIQYL.

This chain links TRBV10-3 with TRBJ1-2; 8 bases match TRBD1. Germline loops: CDR1 ENHRY, CDR2 SYGVKD. V gave up 0 bases and J gave up 5 bases; unmatched junction bases: 8. CDR3 size: 16 residues. CDR3 coding DNA: TGTGCCATCAGTGAGTCAGCGACAGGGGATGTGTATGGCTACACCTTC. As protein: CAISESATGDVYGYTF.

The rearrangement links TRBV20-1 to TRBJ1-1; 8 bases align to TRBD1. The CDR3 is made up of 14 amino acids. V lost 0 bases and J lost 5; bases outside the gene matches: 5. CDR1 is DFQATT and CDR2 is SNEGSKA in the germline V gene (reference sequence). The CDR3 reads CSARDARGRTEAFF. The CDR3 coding sequence is TGCAGTGCTAGAGATGCCAGGGGGCGAACTGAAGCTTTCTTT.

V is TRBV6-2 or TRBV6-3 and J is TRBJ2-7; 12 nucleotides agree with TRBD1. Germline CDR1 and CDR2: MNHEY and SVGEGT. This CDR3 is 15 amino acids long. J gave up 7 bases and V 3 bases, and 7 bases lay outside the gene matches. The CDR3 DNA reads TGTGCCAGCAGTTATTCGGGACAGGGGGCGAGAGAGCAGTACTTC. This encodes CASSYSGQGAREQYF.

Only a few counts were recorded for this clonotype. V is TRBV5-1 and J is TRBJ2-1; tentative D call: TRBD2 (5 bases). This CDR3 is built from 16 residues. Deletions cut 2 bases from V and 0 bases from J, with 12 bases between. Germline loops: CDR1 SGHRS, CDR2 YFSETQ. CDR3 protein: CASSFQEASSYNEQFF. The CDR3 region has the DNA TGCGCCAGCAGCTTTCAGGAGGCGAGCTCCTACAATGAGCAGTTCTTC.

This clonotype was observed at least ten times. The V and J genes are TRBV20-1 and TRBJ2-5, with 13 nucleotides matching TRBD2. V shed 2 bases, J shed 5 bases, and the junction held 8 bases outside the gene matches. This CDR3 has 16 amino acids. Germline loops: CDR1 DFQATT, CDR2 SNEGSKA (reference sequence). The CDR3 loop reads CSARPTSGGAFETQYF. The CDR3 nucleotides read TGCAGTGCTAGACCTACTAGCGGGGGGGCCTTTGAGACCCAGTACTTC.

This chain's CDR3 is CSARDRSGPSQETQYF. CDR3 in DNA: TGCAGTGCTAGGGACCGTAGCGGGCCGAGCCAAGAGACCCAGTACTTC. The chain uses TRBV20-1 and TRBJ2-4; 7 bases map to TRBD2. The J call may be incorrect, as the DNA end agrees better with TRBJ2-5. The CDR3 totals 16 residues. The germline CDR1 and CDR2 sequences are DFQATT and SNEGSKA (reference sequence).

This sequence joins TRBV28 and TRBJ2-7; D is uncertain. The germline V and J ends were trimmed by 4 bases and 2 bases, with 12 bases remaining between them. CDR1 and CDR2 (germline): MDHEN, SYDVKM. CDR3 length: 14 residues. CDR3 nucleotide sequence: TGTGCCAGCAGTTCCCGGTTGGTAACCTACGAGCAGTACTTC. It translates to CASSSRLVTYEQYF.

To note about this clonotype: A much larger clone differs from this one at a single base, so this may be a read error. Here the CDR3 omits its conserved ending phenylalanine or tryptophan, so a read error is the likely source. This sequence joins TRBV7-2 and TRBJ1-5, with 10 positions matching TRBD2. The end of the DNA is better explained by TRBJ2-3, so the J call may be wrong. This CDR3 is 17 amino acids long. Germline CDR1 is SGHTA and CDR2 is FQGNSA. CDR3 residues: CASSLGPAGGPTDTQYI. CDR3 DNA: TGTGCCAGCAGCTTAGGTCCAGCGGGGGGGCCCACAGATACGCAGTATATT.

This clonotype was counted at least ten times. V gene TRBV29-1 combines with J gene TRBJ2-7; TRBD2 is a possible D gene (5 bases). V gave up 4 bases and J gave up 2 bases, with 12 bases separating them. Germline CDR1 and CDR2: SQVTM and ANQGSEA. The CDR3 is 13 amino acids. The CDR3 reads CSVGLTETYEQYF. The CDR3 DNA sequence: TGCAGCGTTGGACTAACCGAGACCTACGAGCAGTACTTC.

This clonotype appeared a few times. The chain has TRBV2 and TRBJ2-5, with D hard to call. Trimming removed 4 bases at V and 1 base at J, with 10 bases between. Germline values: CDR1 SNHLY, CDR2 FYNNEI. This CDR3 has 14 residues. CDR3 region: CASSATATQETQYF. CDR3 bases: TGTGCCAGCAGTGCCACGGCAACCCAAGAGACCCAGTACTTC.